These 18 T cell receptor beta chains came from one sample sequenced in a study of cytomegalovirus exposure and HLA in healthy donors. A multiplex PCR was run with 60 Vbeta primers and 13 Jbeta primers. Repertoires were generated with immunoSEQ multiplex PCR, while TCRdb's copy carries only in-frame clones and drops some. The sample holds approximately 160,000 clones, roughly two thirds seen once. Sequenced material: PBMCs. The receptors here all came from a woman in her 40s in good health and CMV-seropositive.

The rearrangement uses TRBV28 and TRBJ1-4; tentative D call: TRBD1 (6 bases). From germline, CDR1 is MDHEN and CDR2 SYDVKM. CDR3 size: 16 residues. Trimming cost V 1 base and J 3 bases, with 12 bases left between them. Here the CDR3 reads CASSLYDEGANEKLFF. As DNA, the CDR3 is TGTGCCAGCAGTTTATATGATGAGGGGGCTAATGAAAAACTGTTTTTT. Full variable domain (rest looked up from reference TRBV28 and TRBJ1-4): DVKVTQSSRYLVKRTGEKVFLECVQDMDHENMFWYRQDPGLGLRLIYFSYDVKMKEKGDIPEGYSVSREKKERFSLILESASTNQTSMYLCASSLYDEGANEKLFFGSGTQLSVL.

This clone has only one observation. This sequence joins TRBV6-6 and TRBJ2-1; 7 bases line up with TRBD2. Looked up from germline, CDR1 is MNHNY and CDR2 is SVGAGI (reference sequence). The V gene end was trimmed by 6 bases and the J gene end by 3 bases; junction bases not matched to a gene: 2. The CDR3 totals 13 residues. CDR3: CASRRELYNEQFF. In DNA form, the CDR3 reads TGTGCCAGCAGGCGGGAGCTCTACAATGAGCAGTTCTTC.

The V and J genes are TRBV7-6 and TRBJ2-7, with D hard to call. The V gene lost 0 bases and the J gene lost 5 bases, with 5 bases spanning the gap. Germline CDR1 is SGHVS and CDR2 is FNYEAQ. The CDR3 sequence is 12 residues long. The CDR3 DNA follows: TGTGCCAGCAGCTTAGCCAGGCACGAGCAGTACTTC. Protein product: CASSLARHEQYF.

The V call is TRBV28, the J call TRBJ2-1; 14 nucleotides line up with TRBD2. The CDR3 spans 16 residues. Germline CDR1 reads MDHEN; CDR2 reads SYDVKM. With V trimmed by 8 bases and J by 7 bases, 10 bases remained unmatched. The DNA of the CDR3 is TGTGCCAGCGGGACTAGCGGGAGTCCCGGAAGGAATGAGCAGTTCTTC. This encodes CASGTSGSPGRNEQFF.

The CDR3 loop reads CAISLRDSDNTEAFF. CDR3 nucleotide sequence: TGTGCCATCAGTTTGCGGGACAGCGATAACACTGAAGCTTTCTTT. The rearrangement joins TRBV10-3 to TRBJ1-1; 7 positions match TRBD1. V dropped 5 bases and J dropped 2; count of bases not matched to a gene: 8. The germline CDR1 and CDR2 sequences are ENHRY and SYGVKD. The CDR3 covers 15 residues.

The V call is TRBV29-1, the J call TRBJ2-3; 7 bases line up with TRBD2. The CDR3 runs to 15 residues. Germline CDR1 reads SQVTM; CDR2 reads ANQGSEA. V lost 4 bases to trimming and J lost 5 bases; unmatched junction nucleotides: 12. CDR3 amino acids: CSVGEGRGHGDTQYF. The DNA for the CDR3 is TGCAGCGTTGGGGAGGGGCGGGGTCATGGAGATACGCAGTATTTT.

V usage is TRBV4-3 and J usage is TRBJ2-2; TRBD2 matches at 7 bases. CDR1 is LGHNA, CDR2 YSLEER, per germline. The V and J ends lost 0 bases and 4 bases, in that order; junction bases with no gene match: 14. The CDR3 is 19 amino acids. The CDR3 is CASSQDHSASGYPTGELFF. CDR3 nucleotides: TGCGCCAGCAGCCAAGATCACTCGGCTAGCGGATACCCCACCGGGGAGCTGTTTTTT.

This chain links TRBV27 with TRBJ2-2; D unresolved. Germline V lookup: CDR1 MNHEY, CDR2 SMNVEV (reference sequence). The V end was cut by 3 bases, the J end by 2 bases, with 13 bases between. The CDR3 covers 16 residues. The CDR3 DNA sequence: TGTGCCAGCAGTTTCCGTGGGCAGCTTAACACCGGGGAGCTGTTTTTT. Encoded protein: CASSFRGQLNTGELFF.

This chain joins TRBV18 and TRBJ1-1; the D gene is possibly TRBD1 (5 bases). Germline CDR1 KGHSH, CDR2 LQKENI. The CDR3 totals 14 residues. V was cut by 4 bases and J by 1 base, with 10 bases left in between. The CDR3 is CASSRTGPNTEAFF. The CDR3 DNA reads as TGTGCCAGCTCACGAACAGGACCGAACACTGAAGCTTTCTTT. Using reference TRBV18 and TRBJ1-1 for the parts outside the CDR3, the full variable domain is NAGVMQNPRHLVRRRGQEARLRCSPMKGHSHVYWYRQLPEEGLKFMVYLQKENIIDESGMPKERFSAEFPKEGPSILRIQQVVRGDSAAYFCASSRTGPNTEAFFGQGTRLTVV.

The chain joins TRBV10-3 to TRBJ2-2; weak D call: TRBD2 (5 bases). Trimming removed 10 bases at V and 4 bases at J, with 16 bases between. In germline, CDR1 is ENHRY, CDR2 SYGVKD. There are 14 residues in the CDR3. CDR3 sequence: CATNTFEGTGELFF. The CDR3 DNA follows: TGTGCCACAAACACCTTCGAGGGCACCGGGGAGCTGTTTTTT.

The chain carries TRBV4-3 and TRBJ1-5, with a possible D match to TRBD1 (5 bases). The CDR3 loop spans 14 amino acids. Trimming left V 5 bases short and J 4 bases short, with 12 bases between. Germline CDR1 and CDR2: LGHNA and YSLEER. This CDR3 is CASSLGHSNQPQHF. CDR3 in DNA: TGCGCCAGCAGCTTAGGACACAGTAATCAGCCCCAGCATTTT.

V usage is TRBV5-4 and J usage is TRBJ2-1; no reliable D call. Trimming cost V 0 bases and J 9 bases, with 13 bases left between them. Germline V CDR1 and CDR2: SGHNT, YYREEE (reference sequence). There are 14 residues in the CDR3. The CDR3: CASSLDISSLEQFF. The CDR3 DNA sequence: TGTGCCAGCAGCTTGGATATTAGTTCTCTTGAGCAGTTCTTC. Combining the CDR3 with reference TRBV5-4 and TRBJ2-1 gives the whole variable domain ETGVTQSPTHLIKTRGQQVTLRCSSQSGHNTVSWYQQALGQGPQFIFQYYREEENGRGNFPPRFSGLQFPNYSSELNVNALELDDSALYLCASSLDISSLEQFFGPGTRLTVL.

The V gene is TRBV6-6, the J gene TRBJ2-1; TRBD1 agrees at 11 bases. J was trimmed by 4 bases and V by 6 bases; bases with no gene match: 5. CDR3 length: 15 residues. The germline CDR1 and CDR2 sequences are MNHNY and SVGAGI (reference sequence). CDR3 nucleotide sequence: TGTGCCAGCAGCCCAGGACAGGGGGCGTACAATGAGCAGTTCTTC. Its protein product is CASSPGQGAYNEQFF.

The rearrangement uses TRBV10-3 and TRBJ1-1; 8 bases align to TRBD1. The CDR3 totals 14 residues. The V gene end was trimmed by 5 bases and the J gene end by 1 base; junction bases not matched to a gene: 3. CDR1 is ENHRY and CDR2 is SYGVKD in the germline V gene. The CDR3, as DNA: TGTGCCATCAGTCCCGGGACAGGGAACACTGAAGCTTTCTTT. Protein product: CAISPGTGNTEAFF.

This clone was seen a few times. The V and J genes are TRBV7-3 and TRBJ2-3, with a possible D match to TRBD1 (5 bases). CDR1 and CDR2 (germline): SGHTA, FQGTGA. V lost 1 base to trimming and J lost 3 bases, with 17 bases between them. The CDR3 length is 17 residues. The CDR3 is CASSLNRFVPGTDTQYF. The CDR3, as DNA: TGTGCCAGCAGCTTAAATCGGTTTGTACCAGGGACAGATACGCAGTATTTT.

The chain combines TRBV5-4 with TRBJ2-7; TRBD2 agrees at 7 bases. Unmatched junction bases numbered 8, after V lost 1 base and J lost 7 bases. Per germline, CDR1 SGHNT and CDR2 YYREEE (reference sequence). This CDR3 region has 14 residues. In DNA form, the CDR3 reads TGTGCCAGCAGCTTGTCTGCGGGAGTTGGGGAGCAGTACTTC. As protein: CASSLSAGVGEQYF.

This clone was counted only a few times. This chain links TRBV10-2 with TRBJ2-1; D is undetermined. CDR1 and CDR2 (germline): WSHSY, SAAADI. The CDR3 length is 15 residues. Trimming cost V 3 bases and J 8 bases, with 17 bases left between them. This CDR3 reads CASSEGLGLRYEQFF. DNA of the CDR3: TGCGCCAGCAGTGAAGGTTTGGGCCTCCGGTATGAGCAGTTCTTC.

The V gene is TRBV14, the J gene TRBJ1-1; D might be TRBD1 (5 bases). The V gene lost 0 bases and the J gene lost 3 bases, with 11 bases spanning the gap. The length of the CDR3 is 15 residues. The germline V gene encodes CDR1 SGHDN and CDR2 FVKESK. CDR3 loop: CASSQESGWDTEAFF. In nucleotides, the CDR3 is TGTGCCAGCAGCCAAGAATCAGGGTGGGACACTGAAGCTTTCTTT.